Reported below is one TCR beta chain. The antigen it recognizes is unknown. It has no much larger one-base neighbor in the sample; base qualities were not kept. These data originate in a study of control samples from healthy donors and cancer patients (dated by TCRdb to about 2020). The library was made by the immunoSEQ multiplex PCR assay. What TCRdb holds here is the immuneACCESS table cut down to in-frame rearrangements. Part of the clones is not present; checked against another copy, under half of the missing clones reflect an unresolved V gene, and the others are unexplained. The sample has some 90,000 clones on record, 70% to 90% of them singletons. The ten biggest clones cover about 1.3% of the sample. Specimen: blood. The clonotype was recovered from a woman aged 45-60 years in good health.

The bases read TGTGCCAGTACCCCGACAGGGACTGGAAACACCATATATTTT. Translation gives CASTPTGTGNTIYF. The receptor chain draws on TRBV19 and TRBJ1-3, with TRBD1 identical over 7 junction bases. V and J are trimmed by 7 bases and 2 bases, and the gene matches miss 5 bases of the junction. CDR1 and CDR2 are read off the germline V gene (reference sequence) as LNHDA and SQIVND. Counted from cysteine to phenylalanine, this CDR3 has 14 amino acids. CDR3 DNA is the only sequence kept; it has 42 bases, read in frame from the first base.